Presented here are 24 T cell receptor beta chains from one specimen sequenced in a study of T cell changes during pregnancy in multiple sclerosis (dated by TCRdb to about 2019). The library was built by means of the immunoSEQ multiplex PCR assay. In TCRdb, the immuneACCESS table is reduced to in-frame sequences with V and J assigned. These tables do not hold every clone; where another copy was compared, an unresolved V gene accounts for under half, and the others remain unexplained. The sample table contains some 70,000 clones; only one count was recorded for roughly nine tenths of them. The biggest ten clones account for approximately 3.4% of the sample. The source was peripheral blood, collected before pregnancy. The receptors here all came from a female donor with multiple sclerosis, enrolled in a pregnancy study.

Only a few counts were recorded for this clone. This chain's CDR3 is CAWARQALSYEQYF. CDR3 DNA sequence: TGTGCCTGGGCCAGACAGGCCCTCTCCTACGAGCAGTACTTC. The chain uses TRBV30 and TRBJ2-7; a possible D gene is TRBD1 (6 bases). Trimming left V 5 bases short and J 0 bases short, with 14 bases between. Looked up from germline, CDR1 is GTSNPN and CDR2 is SVGIG (reference sequence). The CDR3 spans 14 residues. Looking up the rest from reference TRBV30 and TRBJ2-7 gives the full variable domain: SQTIHQWPATLVQPVGSPLSLECTVEGTSNPNLYWYRQAAGRGLQLLFYSVGIGQISSEVPQNLSASRPQDRQFILSSKKLLLSDSGFYLCAWARQALSYEQYFGPGTRLTVT.

This clone was found once. This sequence joins TRBV18 and TRBJ1-1; 8 bases map to TRBD1. This CDR3 contains 13 residues. V shed 10 bases, J shed 3 bases, and the junction held 7 bases outside the gene matches. Per the germline V gene, CDR1 is KGHSH and CDR2 is LQKENI. The CDR3 nucleotides read TGTGCCACCAAACAGGGGGAAGACACTGAAGCTTTCTTT. Translating gives CATKQGEDTEAFF.

This clone turned up a few times. The V call is TRBV5-1, the J call TRBJ1-3; D ambiguous. Per germline, CDR1 SGHRS and CDR2 YFSETQ. Trimming removed 4 bases at V and 5 bases at J, with 7 bases between. The CDR3 sequence is 12 residues long. In DNA form, the CDR3 reads TGCGCCAGCAGCGCAGGTCGAAACACCATATATTTT. Protein: CASSAGRNTIYF.

This sequence joins TRBV14 and TRBJ2-2; D perhaps matches TRBD1 (5 bases). The CDR3 is 14 amino acids. CDR1 and CDR2 from the germline V gene are SGHDN and FVKESK. Trimming stripped 4 bases from V and 4 bases from J, with 10 bases between. Here the CDR3 DNA reads TGTGCCAGCAGCCGCCAGGGCCTCACCGGGGAGCTGTTTTTT. This sequence encodes CASSRQGLTGELFF. The complete variable domain, with remaining parts taken from reference TRBV14 and TRBJ2-2, reads EAGVTQFPSHSVIEKGQTVTLRCDPISGHDNLYWYRRVMGKEIKFLLHFVKESKQDESGMPNNRFLAERTGGTYSTLKVQPAELEDSGVYFCASSRQGLTGELFFGEGSRLTVL.

The chain combines TRBV21-1 with TRBJ2-7; the table assigns TRBD1, which was not confirmed against the DNA. TRBV21-1 is noted as a pseudogene. This CDR3 comprises 21 residues. The CDR3 is CASSPPRPRTGLIGWPYEQYF. The CDR3 coding sequence is TGTGCCAGCAGCCCACCCCGCCCAAGGACAGGGCTAATTGGTTGGCCCTACGAGCAGTACTTC.

The chain combines TRBV5-1 with TRBJ2-1; possible D gene TRBD2, 5 bases. The CDR3 is made up of 13 amino acids. Germline V lookup: CDR1 SGHRS, CDR2 YFSETQ. The germline V and J ends were trimmed by 0 bases and 10 bases, with 11 bases remaining between them. The DNA for the CDR3 is TGCGCCAGCAGCTTGGCTAGCCGAGGCGAGCAGTTCTTC. Encoded protein: CASSLASRGEQFF.

The rearrangement links TRBV6-6 to TRBJ2-3, with TRBD1 as a possible D gene (5 bases). Trimming cost V 8 bases and J 0 bases, with 15 bases left between them. Germline assignment: CDR1 MNHNY and CDR2 SVGAGI (reference sequence). This CDR3 has 15 amino acids. DNA for the CDR3: TGTGCCAGCGCGCCGACAGACACTAGCACAGATACGCAGTATTTT. It encodes CASAPTDTSTDTQYF.

The chain joins TRBV4-3 to TRBJ2-1, with 8 bases that match TRBD2. CDR3 length: 15 residues. With V trimmed by 0 bases and J by 9 bases, 7 bases remained unmatched. Germline-derived CDR1 and CDR2 are LGHNA and YSLEER. The CDR3 sequence: CASSQESGGPGEQFF. CDR3 in DNA: TGCGCCAGCAGCCAAGAGTCGGGGGGGCCGGGTGAGCAGTTCTTC.

This chain joins TRBV27 and TRBJ2-6, with 8 bases identical to TRBD2. Germline loops: CDR1 MNHEY, CDR2 SMNVEV (reference sequence). The CDR3 is 15 amino acids. The ends lost 6 bases at V and 1 base at J; junction bases unmatched: 2. The CDR3 protein is CASRGGGSGANVLTF. The CDR3 DNA reads as TGTGCCAGCAGGGGCGGGGGGTCTGGGGCCAACGTCCTGACTTTC.

The chain couples TRBV4-2 to TRBJ1-5; TRBD1 is a possible D gene (5 bases). Trimming took 6 bases from V and 5 from J, leaving 17 bases between them. This CDR3 is built from 15 residues. The germline CDR1 and CDR2 sequences are LGHNA and YNFKEQ. The CDR3 DNA reads as TGTGCCAGCAGGGAGACAGAAAATAATTATCAGCCCCAGCATTTT. This encodes CASRETENNYQPQHF.

This chain uses TRBV4-1 with TRBJ2-5; TRBD1 matches at 7 bases. Germline CDR1 MGHRA, CDR2 YSYEKL. The CDR3 has 16 amino acids. The V and J ends lost 4 bases and 1 base, in that order; junction bases with no gene match: 9. The CDR3 reads CASSRDPGTVQETQYF. The CDR3 region has the DNA TGCGCCAGCAGCCGGGACCCCGGGACAGTCCAAGAGACCCAGTACTTC.

This sequence joins TRBV10-3 and TRBJ1-1, with a possible D match to TRBD1 (5 bases). V was cut by 0 bases and J by 4 bases, with 12 bases left in between. CDR3 length equals 15 residues. Germline lookup yields CDR1 ENHRY and CDR2 SYGVKD. The CDR3 reads CAISESNQGGTEAFF. DNA of the CDR3: TGTGCCATCAGTGAGTCGAATCAGGGCGGCACTGAAGCTTTCTTT.

The chain recombines TRBV10-3 with TRBJ1-3; possibly TRBD1 for D (5 bases). Germline values: CDR1 ENHRY, CDR2 SYGVKD. Between the trimmed V and J ends, which lost 6 bases and 0 bases, there was a span of 15 bases. The CDR3 covers 16 residues. Written as DNA, the CDR3 is TGTGCCATCAGCCCGACCCAAGACAGCTCTGGAAACACCATATATTTT. This encodes CAISPTQDSSGNTIYF.

This chain links TRBV7-2 with TRBJ2-7; D is unresolved. CDR3 length: 13 residues. The V end lost 5 bases, the J end lost 2 bases, and 10 bases lay between the germline ends. Germline assignment: CDR1 SGHTA and CDR2 FQGNSA. The chain's CDR3 is CASSESDPYEQYF. DNA for the CDR3: TGTGCCAGCAGCGAGAGCGACCCCTACGAGCAGTACTTC. Combining the CDR3 with reference TRBV7-2 and TRBJ2-7 gives the whole variable domain GAGVSQSPSNKVTEKGKDVELRCDPISGHTALYWYRQSLGQGLEFLIYFQGNSAPDKSGLPSDRFSAERTGGSVSTLTIQRTQQEDSAVYLCASSESDPYEQYFGPGTRLTVT.

This clone was counted once. This chain joins TRBV5-1 and TRBJ2-5; no clear D gene. Germline V gene lookup returns CDR1 SGHRS and CDR2 YFSETQ. Deletions cut 5 bases from V and 5 bases from J, with 16 bases between. The CDR3 extends over 14 amino acids. Here the CDR3 reads CASSVGPSRETQYF. DNA of the CDR3: TGCGCCAGCAGTGTTGGGCCAAGTCGGGAGACCCAGTACTTC.

The V call is TRBV2, the J call TRBJ1-1, with a weak D call TRBD1 (5 bases). Per the germline V gene, CDR1 is SNHLY and CDR2 is FYNNEI. V lost 3 bases and J 0 bases, leaving 8 bases between the germline ends. There are 14 residues in the CDR3. CDR3 DNA sequence: TGTGCCAGCAGTGAGAGGACAATGAACACTGAAGCTTTCTTT. This gives the protein CASSERTMNTEAFF.

The rearrangement uses TRBV19 and TRBJ2-5, with 11 bases that match TRBD2. The V segment lost 5 bases and the J segment 5 bases; nucleotides outside the gene matches: 7. Germline V gene lookup returns CDR1 LNHDA and CDR2 SQIVND (reference sequence). CDR3 length: 15 residues. Here the CDR3 DNA reads TGTGCCAGTAGTGCAACTAGCGGGAGTTTGGAGACCCAGTACTTC. It translates to CASSATSGSLETQYF.

This sequence joins TRBV5-8 and TRBJ1-1; 10 positions match TRBD1. CDR1 and CDR2 from the germline V gene are SGHTS and YDEGEE. There are 14 residues in the CDR3. The V segment lost 6 bases and the J segment 5 bases; nucleotides outside the gene matches: 7. CDR3 DNA: TGTGCCAGCATCCGGGACAGGGGTTCTACTGAAGCTTTCTTT. Translating gives CASIRDRGSTEAFF.

The chain employs TRBV7-2 and TRBJ2-3; 7 nucleotides agree with TRBD2. The germline V gene encodes CDR1 SGHTA and CDR2 FQGNSA. The length of the CDR3 is 16 residues. Trimming at V came to 2 bases and at J to 2 bases, leaving 7 bases not matched to a gene. CDR3 protein: CASSLWSRGNTDTQYF. CDR3 bases: TGTGCCAGCAGCTTATGGTCGCGGGGGAACACAGATACGCAGTATTTT. Based on the CDR3 plus reference TRBV7-2 and TRBJ2-3, the full variable domain is GAGVSQSPSNKVTEKGKDVELRCDPISGHTALYWYRQSLGQGLEFLIYFQGNSAPDKSGLPSDRFSAERTGGSVSTLTIQRTQQEDSAVYLCASSLWSRGNTDTQYFGPGTRLTVL.

This rearrangement joins TRBV7-2 to TRBJ1-5; D unresolved. V was trimmed by 5 bases and J by 6 bases, leaving 14 bases between them. This CDR3 has 14 amino acids. Germline values: CDR1 SGHTA, CDR2 FQGNSA. The CDR3 DNA follows: TGTGCCAGCAGCCCCACTGGGCCCGGTCAGCCCCAGCATTTT. Amino acids: CASSPTGPGQPQHF.

V is TRBV6-6 and J is TRBJ2-7, with TRBD1 matching 7 bases. In germline, CDR1 is MNHNY, CDR2 SVGAGI (reference sequence). This CDR3 contains 14 residues. Trimming cost V 5 bases and J 7 bases; bases outside gene matches: 11. CDR3 loop: CASSAEGASGEQYF. CDR3 bases: TGTGCCAGCAGTGCCGAGGGGGCATCTGGGGAGCAGTACTTC.

The J gene is TRBJ1-3, the V gene TRBV6-5; D uncertain. CDR3 length: 16 amino acids. Per the germline V gene, CDR1 is MNHEY and CDR2 is SVGAGI. The V gene lost 2 bases and the J gene lost 0 bases, with 11 bases spanning the gap. CDR3 amino acids: CASSYGQVLSGNTIYF. DNA of the CDR3: TGTGCCAGCAGTTACGGGCAGGTCCTCTCTGGAAACACCATATATTTT.

This sequence joins TRBV7-9 and TRBJ1-6, with a tentative D call TRBD1 (5 bases). V shed 3 bases and J shed 8 bases, with 17 bases lying between them. The CDR3 is 16 residues long. The germline CDR1 and CDR2 sequences are SEHNR and FQNEAQ (reference sequence). The DNA of the CDR3 is TGTGCCAGCAGCTTTGGGGGGGGAGGCTTCGATTCACCCCTCCACTTT. This translates into CASSFGGGGFDSPLHF.

V is TRBV6-5 and J is TRBJ1-3, with D tentatively TRBD1 (6 bases). Trimming took off 7 bases at V and 7 bases at J, with 17 bases between the two ends. The CDR3 length is 14 residues. Germline V CDR1 and CDR2: MNHEY, SVGAGI. CDR3 sequence: CASNGGASPNTIYF. The CDR3 DNA sequence: TGTGCCAGCAATGGGGGCGCATCCCCGAACACCATATATTTT.